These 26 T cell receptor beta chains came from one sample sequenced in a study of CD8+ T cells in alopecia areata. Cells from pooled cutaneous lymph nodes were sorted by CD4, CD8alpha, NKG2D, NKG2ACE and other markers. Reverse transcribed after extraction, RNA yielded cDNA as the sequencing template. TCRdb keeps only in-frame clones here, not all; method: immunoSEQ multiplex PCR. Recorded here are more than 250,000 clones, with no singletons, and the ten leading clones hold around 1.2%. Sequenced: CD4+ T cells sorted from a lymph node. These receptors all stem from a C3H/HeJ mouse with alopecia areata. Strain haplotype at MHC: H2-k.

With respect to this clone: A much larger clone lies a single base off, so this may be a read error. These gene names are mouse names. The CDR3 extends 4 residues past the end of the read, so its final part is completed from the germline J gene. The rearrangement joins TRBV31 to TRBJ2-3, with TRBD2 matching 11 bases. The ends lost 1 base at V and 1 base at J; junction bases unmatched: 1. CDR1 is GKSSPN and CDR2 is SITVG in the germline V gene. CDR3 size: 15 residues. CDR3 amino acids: CAWSRGLGGAETLYF. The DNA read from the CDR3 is TGTGCCTGGAGTCGGGGACTGGGGGGTGCAGAA.

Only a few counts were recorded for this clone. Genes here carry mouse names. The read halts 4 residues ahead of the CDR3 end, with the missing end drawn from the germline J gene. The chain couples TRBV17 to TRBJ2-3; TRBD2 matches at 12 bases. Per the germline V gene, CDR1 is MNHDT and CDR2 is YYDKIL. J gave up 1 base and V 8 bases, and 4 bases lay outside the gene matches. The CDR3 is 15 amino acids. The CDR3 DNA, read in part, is TGTGCTAGCGGGGGACTGGGGGGTGGTGCAGAA. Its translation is CASGGLGGGAE. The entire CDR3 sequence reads CASGGLGGGAETLYF.

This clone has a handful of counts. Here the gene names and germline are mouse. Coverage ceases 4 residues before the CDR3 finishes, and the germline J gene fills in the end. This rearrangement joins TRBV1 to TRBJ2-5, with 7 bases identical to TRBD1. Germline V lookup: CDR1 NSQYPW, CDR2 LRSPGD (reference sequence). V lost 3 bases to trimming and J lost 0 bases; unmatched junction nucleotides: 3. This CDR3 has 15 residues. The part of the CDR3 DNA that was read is TGCACCTGCAGTGCGACAGGGCTTAACCAAGAC. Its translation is CTCSATGLNQD. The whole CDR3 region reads CTCSATGLNQDTQYF.

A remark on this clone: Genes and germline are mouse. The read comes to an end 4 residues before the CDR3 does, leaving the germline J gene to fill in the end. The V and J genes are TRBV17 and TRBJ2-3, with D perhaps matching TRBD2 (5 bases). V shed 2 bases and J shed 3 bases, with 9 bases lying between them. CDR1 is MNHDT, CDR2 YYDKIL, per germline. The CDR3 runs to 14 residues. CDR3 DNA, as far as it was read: TGTGCTAGCAGTAGAACCTGGGAGGCAGAA. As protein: CASSRTWEAE. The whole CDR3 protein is CASSRTWEAETLYF. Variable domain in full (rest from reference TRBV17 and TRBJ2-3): DTTVKQNPRYKLARVGKPVNLICSQTMNHDTMYWYQKKPNQAPKLLLFYYDKILNREADTFEKFQSSRPNNSFCSLYIGSAGLEYSAMYLCASSRTWEAETLYFGSGTRLTVL.

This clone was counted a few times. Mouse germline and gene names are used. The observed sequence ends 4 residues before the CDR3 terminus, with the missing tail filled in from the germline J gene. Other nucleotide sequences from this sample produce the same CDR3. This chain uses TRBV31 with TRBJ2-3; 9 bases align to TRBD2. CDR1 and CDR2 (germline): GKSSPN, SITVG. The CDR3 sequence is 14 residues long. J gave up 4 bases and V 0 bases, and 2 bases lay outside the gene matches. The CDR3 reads CAWSLTGGTETLYF. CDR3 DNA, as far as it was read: TGTGCCTGGAGTCTCACTGGGGGGACAGAA. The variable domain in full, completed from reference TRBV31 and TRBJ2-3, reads AQTIHQWPVAEIKAVGSPLSLGCTIKGKSSPNLYWYWQATGGTLQQLFYSITVGQVESVVQLNLSASRPKDDQFILSTEKLLLSHSGFYLCAWSLTGGTETLYFGSGTRLTVL.

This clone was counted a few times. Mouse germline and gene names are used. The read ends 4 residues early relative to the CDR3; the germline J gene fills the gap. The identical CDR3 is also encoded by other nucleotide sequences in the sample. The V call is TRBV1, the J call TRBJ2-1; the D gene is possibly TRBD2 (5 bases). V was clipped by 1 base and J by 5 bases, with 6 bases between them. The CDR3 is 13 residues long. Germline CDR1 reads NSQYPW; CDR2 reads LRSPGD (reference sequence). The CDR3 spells CTCSAVGDAEQFF. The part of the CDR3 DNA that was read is TGCACCTGCAGTGCAGTTGGGGATGCT.

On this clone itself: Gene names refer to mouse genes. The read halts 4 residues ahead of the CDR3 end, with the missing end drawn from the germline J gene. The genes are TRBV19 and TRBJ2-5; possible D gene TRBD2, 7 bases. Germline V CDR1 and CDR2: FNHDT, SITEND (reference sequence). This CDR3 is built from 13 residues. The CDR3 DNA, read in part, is TGTGCCAGCAGTGAGAGGGGGGGTGAC. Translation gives CASSERGGD. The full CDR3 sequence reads CASSERGGDTQYF.

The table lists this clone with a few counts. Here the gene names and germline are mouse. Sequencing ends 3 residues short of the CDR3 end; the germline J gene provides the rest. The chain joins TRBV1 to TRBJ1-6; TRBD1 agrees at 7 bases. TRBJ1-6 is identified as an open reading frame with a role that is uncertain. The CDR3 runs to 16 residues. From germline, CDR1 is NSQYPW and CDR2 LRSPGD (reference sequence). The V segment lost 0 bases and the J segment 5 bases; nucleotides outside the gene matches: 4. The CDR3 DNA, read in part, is TGCACCTGCAGTGCAGATGCGACAGGGCATAATTCGCCC. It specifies CTCSADATGHNSP. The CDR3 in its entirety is CTCSADATGHNSPLYF.

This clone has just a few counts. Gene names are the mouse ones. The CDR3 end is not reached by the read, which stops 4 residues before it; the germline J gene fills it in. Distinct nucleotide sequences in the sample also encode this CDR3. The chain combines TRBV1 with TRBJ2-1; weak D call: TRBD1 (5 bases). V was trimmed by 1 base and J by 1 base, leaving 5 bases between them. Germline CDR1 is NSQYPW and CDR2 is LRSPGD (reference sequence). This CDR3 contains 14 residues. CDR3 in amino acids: CTCSAAGNYAEQFF. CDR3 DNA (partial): TGCACCTGCAGTGCAGCAGGGAACTATGCT.

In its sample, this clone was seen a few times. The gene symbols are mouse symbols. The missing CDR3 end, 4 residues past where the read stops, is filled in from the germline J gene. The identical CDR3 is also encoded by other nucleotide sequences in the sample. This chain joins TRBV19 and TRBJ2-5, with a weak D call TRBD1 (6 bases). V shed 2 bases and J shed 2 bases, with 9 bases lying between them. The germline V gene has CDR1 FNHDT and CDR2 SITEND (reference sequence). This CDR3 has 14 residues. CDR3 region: CASSIRDIQDTQYF. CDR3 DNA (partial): TGTGCCAGCAGTATTAGGGACATCCAAGAC.

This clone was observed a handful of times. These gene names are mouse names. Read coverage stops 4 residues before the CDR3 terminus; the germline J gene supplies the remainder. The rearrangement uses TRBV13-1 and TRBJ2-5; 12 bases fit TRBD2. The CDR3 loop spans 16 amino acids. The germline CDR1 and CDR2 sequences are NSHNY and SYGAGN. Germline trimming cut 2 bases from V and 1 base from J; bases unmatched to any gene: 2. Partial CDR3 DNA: TGTGCCAGCAGTGACTGGACTGGGGGGGACCAAGAC. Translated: CASSDWTGGDQD. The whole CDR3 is CASSDWTGGDQDTQYF.

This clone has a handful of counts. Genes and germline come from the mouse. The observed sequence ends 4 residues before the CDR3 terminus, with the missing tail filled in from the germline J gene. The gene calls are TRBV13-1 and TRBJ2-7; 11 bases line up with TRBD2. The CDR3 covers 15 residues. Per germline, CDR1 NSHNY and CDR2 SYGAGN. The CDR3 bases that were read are TGTGCCAGCAGTTCATGGACTGGGGGGTTGTAT. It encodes CASSSWTGGLY. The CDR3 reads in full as CASSSWTGGLYEQYF.

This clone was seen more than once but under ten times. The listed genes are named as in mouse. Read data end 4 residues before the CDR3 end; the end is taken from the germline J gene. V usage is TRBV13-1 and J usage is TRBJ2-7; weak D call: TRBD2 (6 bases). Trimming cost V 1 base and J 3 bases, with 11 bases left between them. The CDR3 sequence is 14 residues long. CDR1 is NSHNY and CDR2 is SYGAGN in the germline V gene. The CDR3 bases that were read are TGTGCCAGCAGTGATCTGGGACTTTACTAT. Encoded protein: CASSDLGLYY. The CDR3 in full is CASSDLGLYYEQYF.

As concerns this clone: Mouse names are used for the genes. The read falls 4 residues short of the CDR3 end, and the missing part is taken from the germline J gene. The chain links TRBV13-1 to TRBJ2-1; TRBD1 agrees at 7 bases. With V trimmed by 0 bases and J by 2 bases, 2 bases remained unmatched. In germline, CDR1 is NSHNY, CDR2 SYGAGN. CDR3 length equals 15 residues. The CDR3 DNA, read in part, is TGTGCCAGCAGTGATGAGGGGACAGACTATGCT. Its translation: CASSDEGTDYA. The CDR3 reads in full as CASSDEGTDYAEQFF.

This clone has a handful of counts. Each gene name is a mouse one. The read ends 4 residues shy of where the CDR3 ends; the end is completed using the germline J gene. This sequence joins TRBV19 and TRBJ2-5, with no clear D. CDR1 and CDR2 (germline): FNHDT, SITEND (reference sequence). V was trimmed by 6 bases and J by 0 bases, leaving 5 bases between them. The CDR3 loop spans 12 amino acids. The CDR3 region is CASTLNQDTQYF. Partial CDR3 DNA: TGTGCCAGCACCCTTAACCAAGAC. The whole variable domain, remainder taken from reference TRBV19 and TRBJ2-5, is GGIITQTPKFLIGQEGQKLTLKCQQNFNHDTMYWYRQDSGKGLRLIYYSITENDLQKGDLSEGYDASREKKSSFSLTVTSAQKNEMAVFLCASTLNQDTQYFGPGTRLLVL.

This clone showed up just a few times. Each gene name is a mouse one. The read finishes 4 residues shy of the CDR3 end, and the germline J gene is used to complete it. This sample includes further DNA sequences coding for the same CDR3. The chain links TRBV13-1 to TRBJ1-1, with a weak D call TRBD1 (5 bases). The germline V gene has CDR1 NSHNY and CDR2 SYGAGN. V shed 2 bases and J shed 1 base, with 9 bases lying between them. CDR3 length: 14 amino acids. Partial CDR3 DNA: TGTGCCAGCAGTGACAGGAGGGGAAACACA. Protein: CASSDRRGNT. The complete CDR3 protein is CASSDRRGNTEVFF.

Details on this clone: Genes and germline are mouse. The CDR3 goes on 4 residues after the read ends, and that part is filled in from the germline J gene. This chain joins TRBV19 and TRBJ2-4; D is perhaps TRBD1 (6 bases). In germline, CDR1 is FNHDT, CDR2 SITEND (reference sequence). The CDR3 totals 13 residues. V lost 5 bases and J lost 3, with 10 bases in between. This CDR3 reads CASRGQKQNTLYF. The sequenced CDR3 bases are TGTGCCAGCAGAGGACAGAAACAAAAC.

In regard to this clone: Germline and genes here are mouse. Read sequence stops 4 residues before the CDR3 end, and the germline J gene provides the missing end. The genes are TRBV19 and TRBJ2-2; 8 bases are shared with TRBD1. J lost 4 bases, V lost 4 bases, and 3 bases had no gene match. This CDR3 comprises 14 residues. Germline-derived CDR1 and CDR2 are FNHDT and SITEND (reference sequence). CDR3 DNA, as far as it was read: TGTGCCAGCAGTCTCAGGGGGCTCACCGGG. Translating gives CASSLRGLTG. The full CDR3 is CASSLRGLTGQLYF.

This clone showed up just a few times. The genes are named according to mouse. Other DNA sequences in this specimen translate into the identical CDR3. CDR3 sequence reads: CASRRTGGYAEQFF. Partial CDR3 DNA: TGTGCCAGCAGAAGGACTGGGGGGTATGCT. The chain links TRBV19 to TRBJ2-1; the match to TRBD2 covers 11 bases. With the read ending 4 residues before the CDR3 end, the germline J gene is used to fill in that end. The CDR3 runs to 14 residues. Looked up from germline, CDR1 is FNHDT and CDR2 is SITEND (reference sequence). V gave up 5 bases and J gave up 4 bases; unmatched junction bases: 2.

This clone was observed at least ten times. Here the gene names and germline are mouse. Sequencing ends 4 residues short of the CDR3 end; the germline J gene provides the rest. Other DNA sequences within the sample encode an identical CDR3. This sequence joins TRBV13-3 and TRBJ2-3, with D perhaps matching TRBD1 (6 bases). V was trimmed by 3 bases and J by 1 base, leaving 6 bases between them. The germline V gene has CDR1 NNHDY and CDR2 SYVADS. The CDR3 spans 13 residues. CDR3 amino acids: CASSGQGAETLYF. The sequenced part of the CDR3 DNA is TGTGCCAGCAGTGGACAGGGTGCAGAA.

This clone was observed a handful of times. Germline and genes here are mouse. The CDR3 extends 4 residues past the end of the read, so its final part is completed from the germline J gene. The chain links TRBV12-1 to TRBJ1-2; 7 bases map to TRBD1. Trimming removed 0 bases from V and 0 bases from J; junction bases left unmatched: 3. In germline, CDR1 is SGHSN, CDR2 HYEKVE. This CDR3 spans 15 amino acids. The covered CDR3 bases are TGTGCCAGCTCTCTCCCGGGACAGTCAAACTCC. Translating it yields CASSLPGQSNS. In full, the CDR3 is CASSLPGQSNSDYTF.

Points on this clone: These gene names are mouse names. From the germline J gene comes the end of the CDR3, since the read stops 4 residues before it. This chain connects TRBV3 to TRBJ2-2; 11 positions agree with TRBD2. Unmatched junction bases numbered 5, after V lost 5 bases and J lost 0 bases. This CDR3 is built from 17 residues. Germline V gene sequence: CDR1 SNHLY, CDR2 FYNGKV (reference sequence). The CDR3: CASSPDWGGTNTGQLYF. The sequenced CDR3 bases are TGTGCCAGCAGCCCCGACTGGGGGGGGACAAACACCGGG.

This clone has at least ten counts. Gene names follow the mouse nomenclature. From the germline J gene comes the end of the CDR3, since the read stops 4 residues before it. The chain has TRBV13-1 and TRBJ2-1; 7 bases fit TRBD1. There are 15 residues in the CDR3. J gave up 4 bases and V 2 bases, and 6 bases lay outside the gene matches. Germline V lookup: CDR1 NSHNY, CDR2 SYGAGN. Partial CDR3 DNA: TGTGCCAGCAGTGAGACAGGGTCTAGGTATGCT. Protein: CASSETGSRYA. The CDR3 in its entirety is CASSETGSRYAEQFF.

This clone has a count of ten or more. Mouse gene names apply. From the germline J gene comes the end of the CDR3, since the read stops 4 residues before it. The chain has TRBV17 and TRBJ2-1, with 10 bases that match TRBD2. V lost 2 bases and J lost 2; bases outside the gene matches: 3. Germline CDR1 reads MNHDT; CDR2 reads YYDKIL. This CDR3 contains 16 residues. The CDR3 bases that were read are TGTGCTAGCAGTAGACGACTGGGGGGTCACTATGCT. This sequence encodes CASSRRLGGHYA. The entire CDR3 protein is CASSRRLGGHYAEQFF.

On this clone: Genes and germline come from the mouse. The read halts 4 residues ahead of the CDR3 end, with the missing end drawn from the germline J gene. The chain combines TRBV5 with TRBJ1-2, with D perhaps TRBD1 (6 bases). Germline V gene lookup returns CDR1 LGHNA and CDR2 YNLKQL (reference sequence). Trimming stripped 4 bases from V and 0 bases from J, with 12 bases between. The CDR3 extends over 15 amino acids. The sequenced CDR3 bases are TGTGCCAGCAGCCCTCAACAGGGTGCAAACTCC. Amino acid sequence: CASSPQQGANS. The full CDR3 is CASSPQQGANSDYTF.

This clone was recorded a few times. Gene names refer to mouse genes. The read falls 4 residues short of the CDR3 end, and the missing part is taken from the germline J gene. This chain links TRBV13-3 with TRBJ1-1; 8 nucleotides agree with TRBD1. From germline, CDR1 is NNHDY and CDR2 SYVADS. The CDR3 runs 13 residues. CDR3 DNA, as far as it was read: TGTGCCAGCAGCGAGACAGGGGCCGGA. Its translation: CASSETGAG. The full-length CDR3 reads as CASSETGAGEVFF.